The 4 T cell receptor beta chains below all came from one sample that was sequenced in a study of T cell clonality in common variable immunodeficiency. Profiled with immunoSEQ multiplex PCR; TCRdb holds only in-frame clones, not every one. Sampling found roughly 42,000 clones, none seen once. Sample: peripheral blood mononuclear cells. The receptors were sampled from a person aged 18-69 years in good health.

This clone appeared many times. The CDR3 goes on 3 residues after the read ends, and that part is filled in from the germline J gene. V gene TRBV20-1 combines with J gene TRBJ2-3; a possible D gene is TRBD1 (6 bases). Germline V gene data show CDR1 as DFQATT and CDR2 as SNEGSKA (reference sequence). V was shortened by 0 bases and J by 3 bases, with 16 bases between the two germline ends. The CDR3 is made up of 16 amino acids. This CDR3 reads CSARDADRRRTDTQYF. The CDR3 DNA, read in part, is TGCAGTGCTAGAGACGCGGACAGAAGAAGAACAGATACG.

This clone was counted ten times or more. The CDR3 end lies 3 residues beyond the end of the read and is filled in from the germline J gene. This chain joins TRBV18 and TRBJ2-2; TRBD2 aligns across 9 bases. Germline assignment: CDR1 KGHSH and CDR2 LQKENI. The J segment lost 2 bases and the V segment lost 3 bases, leaving 4 bases of the junction unmatched. The CDR3 contains 16 residues. The sequenced CDR3 bases are TGTGCCAGCTCACCTATTAGCGGGAGCAACACCGGGGAG. This translates into CASSPISGSNTGE. The whole CDR3 reads CASSPISGSNTGELFF.

This clone has ten or more counts. The read halts 3 residues ahead of the CDR3 end, with the missing end drawn from the germline J gene. The chain links TRBV7-9 to TRBJ1-6, with a possible D match to TRBD1 (6 bases). From germline, CDR1 is SEHNR and CDR2 FQNEAQ (reference sequence). The CDR3 spans 14 residues. V shed 3 bases and J shed 7 bases, with 10 bases lying between them. This chain's CDR3 is CASSFFTGNSPLHF. CDR3 DNA (partial): TGTGCCAGCAGCTTTTTTACAGGGAATTCACCC.

This clone was seen repeatedly, ten times or more. The sequenced fragment ends 3 residues before the CDR3 boundary, so the rest is inferred from the germline J gene. The chain joins TRBV5-4 to TRBJ2-1; D is possibly TRBD1 (6 bases). Trimming stripped 0 bases from V and 7 bases from J, with 14 bases between. In germline, CDR1 is SGHNT, CDR2 YYREEE (reference sequence). The CDR3 loop spans 15 amino acids. CDR3 DNA (partial): TGTGCCAGCAGCTTGGTTGGGGGCCAGGGGAATGAG. This gives the protein CASSLVGGQGNE. The CDR3 in full is CASSLVGGQGNEQFF.